Shown below are 23 T cell receptor beta chains from a single sample sequenced in a study of T cell responses to AZD1222 COVID-19 vaccine. The assay was immunoSEQ multiplex PCR, and TCRdb's table has in-frame clones only and misses some. In the table there are around 80,000 clones, 70% to 90% of which are singletons. The input for sequencing was peripheral blood, taken 28 days after the second AZD1222 dose. The receptors stem from an adult who received the AZD1222 COVID-19 vaccine.

The table lists this clone with a few counts. V and J are TRBV27 and TRBJ2-2, with 7 bases matching TRBD1. The CDR3 consists of 15 residues. The germline V gene encodes CDR1 MNHEY and CDR2 SMNVEV (reference sequence). The ends lost 4 bases at V and 2 bases at J; junction bases unmatched: 4. The CDR3 here is CASSSTGFNTGELFF. The CDR3, as DNA: TGTGCCAGCAGTTCGACAGGGTTTAACACCGGGGAGCTGTTTTTT.

The chain uses TRBV20-1 and TRBJ1-6; 8 bases are a match to TRBD1. This CDR3 contains 16 residues. V dropped 3 bases and J dropped 0; count of bases not matched to a gene: 4. Germline V gene data show CDR1 as DFQATT and CDR2 as SNEGSKA (reference sequence). The DNA for the CDR3 is TGCAGTGCTAGTTCAGGGACAGGCTCCTATAATTCACCCCTCCACTTT. Amino acids: CSASSGTGSYNSPLHF.

The chain couples TRBV7-9 to TRBJ2-2; perhaps TRBD2 as D (5 bases). The CDR3 runs to 15 residues. The V end lost 4 bases, the J end lost 0 bases, and 9 bases lay between the germline ends. Germline lookup yields CDR1 SEHNR and CDR2 FQNEAQ (reference sequence). The CDR3 DNA reads as TGTGCCAGCAGCTCCCCGGGGTCGAACACCGGGGAGCTGTTTTTT. This translates into CASSSPGSNTGELFF.

This chain connects TRBV7-9 to TRBJ1-6; D remains ambiguous. The CDR3 has 14 residues. Germline V CDR1 and CDR2: SEHNR, FQNEAQ (reference sequence). V was pared by 1 base and J by 7 bases, with 8 bases between. The CDR3 DNA is TGTGCCAGCAGCTTAGTCCAGTACAATTCACCCCTCCACTTT. Its translation: CASSLVQYNSPLHF.

The gene calls are TRBV4-1 and TRBJ1-6; D unresolved. The V end was cut by 1 base, the J end by 10 bases, with 5 bases between. This CDR3 spans 12 amino acids. Per germline, CDR1 MGHRA and CDR2 YSYEKL. CDR3 bases: TGCGCCAGCAGCCAAGCTTTATCACCCCTCCACTTT. As protein: CASSQALSPLHF.

The CDR3 sequence is CSASGQGAVQPQHF. Here the CDR3 DNA reads TGCAGTGCTAGTGGACAGGGGGCGGTTCAGCCCCAGCATTTT. The genes are TRBV20-1 and TRBJ1-5, with TRBD1 matching 11 bases. Looked up from germline, CDR1 is DFQATT and CDR2 is SNEGSKA (reference sequence). Trimming cost V 3 bases and J 6 bases; bases outside gene matches: 4. The CDR3 consists of 14 residues.

The chain links TRBV6-6 to TRBJ2-7; D may match TRBD1 or TRBD2 (5 bases each). V was trimmed by 4 bases and J by 4 bases, leaving 14 bases between them. The CDR3 is made up of 14 amino acids. Germline V gene data show CDR1 as MNHNY and CDR2 as SVGAGI (reference sequence). CDR3 sequence (DNA): TGTGCCAGCAGTTCACTAGGGGTGAAATACGAGCAGTACTTC. Translated: CASSSLGVKYEQYF.

The V call is TRBV28, the J call TRBJ2-7; possible D gene TRBD1, 5 bases. This CDR3 has 14 residues. V was shortened by 4 bases and J by 3 bases, with 13 bases between the two germline ends. Germline V gives CDR1 MDHEN, CDR2 SYDVKM. The CDR3 bases are TGTGCCAGCAGTTCTAGGGGTTTGTTCTACGAGCAGTACTTC. Translating it yields CASSSRGLFYEQYF.

The chain links TRBV12-3 or TRBV12-4 to TRBJ2-5; maybe TRBD2 (6 bases). This CDR3 contains 13 residues. V dropped 5 bases and J dropped 2 bases, with 9 bases sitting between them. CDR3 DNA sequence: TGTGCCAGCAGTATCGGGGGACAAGAGACCCAGTACTTC. Residues: CASSIGGQETQYF.

CDR3 nucleotide sequence: TGTGCCAGCAGCTCCCTGAGCGGGGGTACAGATACGCAGTATTTT. This encodes CASSSLSGGTDTQYF. This chain uses TRBV11-2 with TRBJ2-3, with TRBD2 matching 8 bases. CDR3 length: 15 amino acids. Germline V lookup: CDR1 SGHAT, CDR2 FQNNGV. With 4 bases clipped from V and 3 bases from J, the junction kept 6 bases outside the gene matches.

There are a few counts of this clone. J is TRBJ1-1 and V is TRBV3-1 (or the pseudogene TRBV3-2), with D possibly matching TRBD1 (6 bases). Germline V gives CDR1 LGHDT, CDR2 YNNKEL (reference sequence). The CDR3 runs to 15 residues. V was pared by 4 bases and J by 4 bases, with 16 bases between. The chain's CDR3 is CASSPGGGVSTEAFF. The CDR3 region has the DNA TGTGCCAGCAGCCCGGGGGGCGGGGTGAGCACTGAAGCTTTCTTT.

As DNA, the CDR3 is TGTGCCAGTAGTATGGATCCGGGACTTAGCTCCTACAATGAGCAGTTCTTC. It yields the protein CASSMDPGLSSYNEQFF. The V and J genes are TRBV19 and TRBJ2-1; possible D gene TRBD2, 6 bases. The CDR3 is made up of 17 amino acids. Germline V lookup: CDR1 LNHDA, CDR2 SQIVND (reference sequence). V lost 3 bases to trimming and J lost 0 bases, with 15 bases between them.

The chain joins TRBV11-3 to TRBJ2-2, with D uncertain. Trimming took off 2 bases at V and 1 base at J, with 5 bases between the two ends. In germline, CDR1 is SGHNT, CDR2 YENEEA. The CDR3 is 14 residues long. CDR3 protein: CASSLSLNTGELFF. As DNA, the CDR3 is TGTGCCAGCAGCTTATCCTTGAACACCGGGGAGCTGTTTTTT.

The rearrangement links TRBV18 to TRBJ1-1; D unclear. V lost 2 bases, J lost 1 base, and 8 bases lay in between. The CDR3 has 14 amino acids. Per germline, CDR1 KGHSH and CDR2 LQKENI. The CDR3 coding sequence is TGTGCCAGCTCACCAGGCTCCCAGAACACTGAAGCTTTCTTT. Translating gives CASSPGSQNTEAFF.

The rearrangement uses TRBV3-1 (or the pseudogene TRBV3-2) and TRBJ2-5, with D perhaps matching TRBD2 (6 bases). The germline CDR1 and CDR2 sequences are LGHDT and YNNKEL (reference sequence). The CDR3 length is 13 residues. V shed 5 bases and J shed 4 bases, with 11 bases lying between them. The CDR3 DNA reads as TGTGCCAGCAGCTCTCAGGAGGGAGAGACCCAGTACTTC. Encoded protein: CASSSQEGETQYF.

The rearrangement joins TRBV5-4 to TRBJ2-3; TRBD1 matches at 9 bases. Germline-derived CDR1 and CDR2 are SGHNT and YYREEE (reference sequence). Unmatched junction bases numbered 7, after V lost 0 bases and J lost 5 bases. The CDR3 runs 16 residues. The chain's CDR3 is CASSLARTGAVDTQYF. CDR3 bases: TGTGCCAGCAGCTTGGCTCGGACAGGGGCGGTAGATACGCAGTATTTT.

The V and J genes are TRBV3-1 (or the pseudogene TRBV3-2) and TRBJ1-5; maybe TRBD1 (6 bases). V lost 1 base and J lost 2, with 9 bases in between. This CDR3 has 15 residues. Germline V gene data show CDR1 as LGHDT and CDR2 as YNNKEL (reference sequence). The chain's CDR3 is CASSQGGGGNQPQHF. CDR3 DNA: TGTGCCAGCAGCCAAGGGGGGGGCGGCAATCAGCCCCAGCATTTT.

The chain carries TRBV7-9 and TRBJ1-2; D uncertain. The CDR3 contains 13 residues. Germline CDR1 and CDR2: SEHNR and FQNEAQ (reference sequence). V lost 1 base, J lost 6 bases, and 9 bases lay in between. The CDR3: CASSLGYGNGYTF. The CDR3 nucleotides are TGTGCCAGCAGCTTAGGTTACGGAAATGGCTACACCTTC.

V and J are TRBV19 and TRBJ1-4, with TRBD1 matching over 9 bases. In germline, CDR1 is LNHDA, CDR2 SQIVND (reference sequence). The V segment lost 9 bases and the J segment 8 bases; nucleotides outside the gene matches: 19. This CDR3 is built from 17 residues. In DNA, the CDR3 is TGTGCCAGCCGACTCGGACAGGGGCCTCCTTCGGTCGAAAAACTGTTTTTT. As protein: CASRLGQGPPSVEKLFF. Drawing the rest from reference TRBV19 and TRBJ1-4, the complete variable domain is DGGITQSPKYLFRKEGQNVTLSCEQNLNHDAMYWYRQDPGQGLRLIYYSQIVNDFQKGDIAEGYSVSREKKESFPLTVTSAQKNPTAFYLCASRLGQGPPSVEKLFFGSGTQLSVL.

V is TRBV5-1 and J is TRBJ1-1, with D possibly TRBD1 on 6 matching bases. The V end lost 4 bases, the J end lost 6 bases, and 25 bases lay between the germline ends. The germline gives CDR1 SGHRS, CDR2 YFSETQ. This CDR3 is built from 17 residues. Written as DNA, the CDR3 is TGCGCCAGCAGCCCAAACCCCGGGGGCGGTTTTATCGCTGAAGCTTTCTTT. Translated, it gives CASSPNPGGGFIAEAFF.

With respect to this clone: The germline gene is not matched at one end of the junction; a read error may be the cause. V gene TRBV10-3 combines with J gene TRBJ1-2; D is undetermined. The CDR3 is 13 amino acids. Germline V CDR1 and CDR2: ENHRY, SYGVKD. CDR3 protein: CAITEQADYGYTF. CDR3 coding DNA: TGTGCCATCACTGAGCAGGCAGACTATGGCTACACCTTC.

This clone has more than one count but fewer than ten. V usage is TRBV5-1 and J usage is TRBJ1-6, with no clear D. The germline V and J ends were trimmed by 0 bases and 6 bases, with 10 bases remaining between them. The CDR3 loop spans 15 amino acids. Per germline, CDR1 SGHRS and CDR2 YFSETQ. The CDR3 nucleotides read TGCGCCAGCAGCTTGGTAACGGGCGGTAATTCACCCCTCCACTTT. It is translated as CASSLVTGGNSPLHF.

J is TRBJ2-3 and V is TRBV14; D remains ambiguous. Trimming took 3 bases from V and 7 from J, leaving 20 bases between them. The CDR3 is made up of 16 amino acids. Germline values: CDR1 SGHDN, CDR2 FVKESK. The CDR3 loop reads CASSQRPDWKSHTQYF. CDR3 bases: TGTGCCAGCAGCCAGCGACCGGATTGGAAAAGCCATACGCAGTATTTT.